Below are 18 T cell receptor beta chains sequenced from a single sample in a study of blood T cells in healthy people across ages. A second PCR, run for about 6 to 11 cycles, used a sample-barcoded 5' primer plus a J-beta primer mix. From the 5' RACE reads, TCRdb called clonotypes with MiXCR, one entry per CDR3 protein. The data show hundreds of thousands of distinct CDR3 sequences, about 61% seen once. Sample: blood. The receptors originated from a man in his forties in good health.

The chain uses TRBV10-3 and TRBJ2-5; 11 nucleotides agree with TRBD1. The CDR3 runs to 14 residues. The V segment lost 6 bases and the J segment 5 bases; nucleotides outside the gene matches: 5. The V gene's germline CDR1 is ENHRY and CDR2 SYGVKD. CDR3: CAISGTGGSETQYF. CDR3 DNA: TGTGCCATCAGCGGGACAGGGGGTTCGGAGACCCAGTACTTC.

This CDR3 is CASSLTGTGVNEQYF. In DNA form, the CDR3 reads TGCGCCAGCAGCTTGACCGGGACAGGGGTCAACGAGCAGTACTTC. This chain links TRBV5-1 with TRBJ2-7; 10 nucleotides match TRBD1. This CDR3 region has 15 residues. Germline lookup yields CDR1 SGHRS and CDR2 YFSETQ. V was clipped by 1 base and J by 5 bases; unmatched bases: 6.

This clonotype was detected ten times or more. The rearrangement joins TRBV3-1 to TRBJ2-6, with TRBD2 identical over 7 bases. V trimming: 1 base; J trimming: 3 bases; junction bases outside the gene matches: 3. Per the germline V gene, CDR1 is LGHDT and CDR2 is YNNKEL (reference sequence). The CDR3 is made up of 16 amino acids. The CDR3 reads CASSQVGGSGANVLTF. CDR3 DNA: TGTGCCAGCAGCCAAGTCGGGGGGAGTGGGGCCAACGTCCTGACTTTC.

This clonotype has only a few counts. The rearrangement joins TRBV7-9 to TRBJ1-6, with D uncertain. Trimming removed 5 bases from V and 10 bases from J, with 15 bases in between. Germline V lookup: CDR1 SEHNR, CDR2 FQNEAQ (reference sequence). The CDR3 extends over 14 amino acids. The CDR3 region has the DNA TGTGCCAGCAGCCAAACGGGTTCCTTCTCACCCCTCCACTTT. It codes for CASSQTGSFSPLHF.

The rearrangement joins TRBV11-1 to TRBJ2-1, with 9 bases identical to TRBD2. The junction had 11 bases not matched to a gene; V was cut back by 6 bases and J by 8 bases. This CDR3 has 15 amino acids. CDR1 SGHAT and CDR2 FQDESV come from the germline V gene (reference sequence). CDR3 residues: CASSRPGLAAHEQFF. The CDR3 coding sequence is TGTGCCAGCAGTCGACCGGGACTAGCCGCACATGAGCAGTTCTTC.

J is TRBJ2-7 and V is TRBV14, with TRBD1 identical over 7 bases. There are 15 residues in the CDR3. Germline trimming cut 5 bases from V and 0 bases from J; bases unmatched to any gene: 7. Germline V lookup: CDR1 SGHDN, CDR2 FVKESK. The CDR3: CASSAGGRRSYEQYF. CDR3 nucleotide sequence: TGTGCCAGCAGCGCAGGGGGTCGTCGCTCCTACGAGCAGTACTTC.

This chain joins TRBV12-3 or TRBV12-4 and TRBJ2-1, with TRBD1 matching 10 bases. CDR3 length equals 15 residues. The J segment lost 9 bases and the V segment lost 6 bases, leaving 11 bases of the junction unmatched. CDR3 nucleotides: TGTGCCAGCAGCCAAGGACAGGGGGGGTATGGTGAGCAGTTCTTC. Protein sequence: CASSQGQGGYGEQFF.

The V call is TRBV6-6, the J call TRBJ2-5; 9 bases map to TRBD1. The V gene's germline CDR1 is MNHNY and CDR2 SVGAGI (reference sequence). Germline trimming cut 5 bases from V and 5 bases from J; bases unmatched to any gene: 12. CDR3 length: 16 residues. The CDR3 DNA is TGTGCCAGCAGTCATAATAACAGGGGGCGTCGGGAGACCCAGTACTTC. It yields the protein CASSHNNRGRRETQYF.

V and J are TRBV6-1 and TRBJ2-5; the D gene could be TRBD1 or TRBD2 (5 bases each). This CDR3 comprises 14 residues. CDR1 is MNHNS and CDR2 is SASEGT in the germline V gene. The V and J ends lost 4 bases and 5 bases respectively, with 14 bases between them. CDR3 DNA sequence: TGTGCCAGCAGTGGGGGGTTTTTTCCGGAGACCCAGTACTTC. Translation gives CASSGGFFPETQYF.

This clonotype appeared a few times. The J gene is TRBJ2-7, the V gene TRBV6-1, with D tentatively TRBD1 (6 bases). CDR3 length equals 16 residues. Germline V gene lookup returns CDR1 MNHNS and CDR2 SASEGT. The V end was cut by 3 bases, the J end by 2 bases, with 17 bases between. CDR3 bases: TGTGCCAGCAGTGACGCCGGACAGCCGGATCCCTACGAGCAGTACTTC. Encoded protein: CASSDAGQPDPYEQYF.

V is TRBV29-1 and J is TRBJ2-6; TRBD2 matches 7 bases. The CDR3 totals 14 residues. The germline CDR1 and CDR2 sequences are SQVTM and ANQGSEA. With 4 bases clipped from V and 2 bases from J, the junction kept 2 bases outside the gene matches. The CDR3 protein is CSVGGGTGANVLTF. In DNA form, the CDR3 reads TGCAGCGTTGGGGGAGGGACTGGGGCCAACGTCCTGACTTTC.

This clonotype was detected once. The CDR3 DNA reads TGTGCCAGCAGTGCAGCAACTCGGGGCAATCAGCCCCAGCATTTT. It yields the protein CASSAATRGNQPQHF. This sequence joins TRBV2 and TRBJ1-5; D not certain. The germline CDR1 and CDR2 sequences are SNHLY and FYNNEI. There are 15 residues in the CDR3. Trimming took off 4 bases at V and 2 bases at J, with 12 bases between the two ends.

The chain is built from TRBV30 and TRBJ1-2, with 7 bases lining up with TRBD1. Germline assignment: CDR1 GTSNPN and CDR2 SVGIG (reference sequence). V was clipped by 4 bases and J by 13 bases; unmatched bases: 9. This CDR3 contains 11 residues. The CDR3 reads CAWIQVTGSTF. CDR3 DNA sequence: TGTGCCTGGATTCAGGTGACAGGGAGCACCTTC.

Regarding this clonotype: An end of the junction differs from the germline gene, which may be a read error. CDR3 nucleotide sequence: TGTGCTAGTGCTTTGGCACAGGGGAGCAATGAGCAGTTCTTC. Protein: CASALAQGSNEQFF. The rearrangement joins TRBV12-5 to TRBJ2-1; 7 nucleotides line up with TRBD1. Per germline, CDR1 LGHNT and CDR2 FRNRAP. The CDR3 has 14 amino acids.

The CDR3 nucleotides read TGCGCCAGCAGCCAAGACAGGGGGGGAGTGGAGCAGTACTTC. It specifies CASSQDRGGVEQYF. This chain joins TRBV4-3 and TRBJ2-7, with D perhaps assigned TRBD1 or TRBD2 (7 bases each). This CDR3 has 14 amino acids. Trimming took 0 bases from V and 7 from J, leaving 13 bases between them. In germline, CDR1 is LGHNA, CDR2 YSLEER.

The table lists this clonotype with a few counts. A junction end diverges from the germline sequence, so it may reflect a read error. This chain links TRBV7-6 with TRBJ2-5; D is perhaps TRBD1 or TRBD2 (6 bases each). Germline V gene lookup returns CDR1 SGHVS and CDR2 FNYEAQ. The CDR3 consists of 18 residues. CDR3 protein: CASRIRGLRGPDQETQYF. CDR3 in DNA: TGTGCCAGCAGAATTAGGGGTCTTCGGGGGCCCGACCAAGAGACTCAGTACTTC.

The rearrangement joins TRBV20-1 to TRBJ2-1; 11 positions match TRBD2. Per the germline V gene, CDR1 is DFQATT and CDR2 is SNEGSKA (reference sequence). The V gene end was trimmed by 5 bases and the J gene end by 8 bases; junction bases not matched to a gene: 11. CDR3 size: 15 residues. CDR3 amino acids: CSAGGTSGRSDEQFF. CDR3 coding DNA: TGCAGTGCTGGGGGTACTAGCGGGAGATCCGATGAGCAGTTCTTC.

The chain uses TRBV7-2 and TRBJ2-5, with D perhaps matching TRBD1 (5 bases). V lost 7 bases and J 5 bases, leaving 17 bases between the germline ends. Germline CDR1 and CDR2: SGHTA and FQGNSA. The CDR3 contains 14 residues. CDR3 sequence: CASTKGRVPETQYF. Written as DNA, the CDR3 is TGTGCCAGCACCAAGGGCAGGGTCCCGGAGACCCAGTACTTC.